This T cell receptor beta chain was found in a study of CD8 T cells in ankylosing spondylitis. Study findings and constraints: Reportedly, matched ankylosing spondylitis synovial fluid was significantly enriched for disease-linked clones. What seemed typical of ankylosing spondylitis blood was a TCR beta motif built from roughly 8 highly homologous variants. Previously reported in reactive arthritis synovial fluid and blood were some of the motif variants.

The TCR beta libraries were generated through quantitative 5'-RACE incorporating molecular barcodes. TCRdb processed the 5' RACE reads anew with MiXCR; each CDR3 protein has one entry. The table has 700,000 to 1,000,000 distinct CDR3 sequences, about 11% seen once. Trimming left V 5 bases short and J 8 bases short, with 15 bases between. Germline CDR1 and CDR2: DFQATT and SNEGSKA (reference sequence). CDR3 length equals 13 residues. This clonotype was seen a handful of times. What it binds is unknown. The chain uses TRBV20-1 and TRBJ1-4; no clear D. This TCR was recovered from a male donor with ankylosing spondylitis. The sequencing input was blood, either unsorted or a sorted T cell fraction (not recorded which). The CDR3 reads CSASSDGREKLFF. The CDR3 bases are TGCAGTGCTTCTTCGGACGGCAGGGAAAAACTGTTTTTT.